Listed below are T cell receptor beta chains from one sample, sequenced in a study of radiotherapy plus CTLA-4 blockade in lung cancer. Measured with immunoSEQ multiplex PCR; TCRdb has only the in-frame clones, and not every one. The repertoire consists of fewer than 100,000 clones, with 70% to 85% occurring once and the leading ten covering 0.79%. The sequences come from peripheral blood, collected from a patient treated with radiotherapy plus ipilimumab. These receptors were collected from a human donor with non-small cell lung cancer who had stable disease on radiotherapy plus ipilimumab. CDR3s include the opening cysteine and the closing phenylalanine or tryptophan. The order of the fields is clone size, V gene, J gene, D gene, CDR3 length, CDR3 protein, CDR3 DNA. The D gene is left open where the match is weak. The size field is filled for only some rows; it gives once, few, many or a size class.

-	TRBV6-5	TRBJ1-4	-	15	CASSYLQATNEKLFF	TGTGCCAGCAGTTACCTACAGGCAACTAATGAAAAACTGTTTTTT
-	TRBV6-1	TRBJ1-2	-	15	CASVDQTIFLGGYTF	TGTGCCAGCGTGGATCAGACTATTTTTCTAGGGGGCTACACCTTC
-	TRBV27	TRBJ2-7	TRBD1	13	CASLSGTGNEQYF	TGTGCCAGCCTCTCCGGGACAGGGAACGAGCAGTACTTC
-	TRBV6-5	TRBJ2-2	TRBD1	15	CASSQNFQGAGELFF	TGTGCCAGCAGCCAGAATTTCCAGGGGGCCGGGGAGCTGTTTTTT
-	TRBV2	TRBJ2-7	TRBD2	15	CASSDRGTSAYEQYF	TGTGCCAGCAGTGATAGGGGGACTAGCGCCTACGAGCAGTACTTC
-	TRBV28	TRBJ2-2	TRBD1	16	CASRTAGTGPTGELFF	TGTGCCAGCAGGACCGCCGGGACAGGTCCCACCGGGGAGCTGTTTTTT
-	TRBV19	TRBJ1-2	TRBD1	13	CASRWDRDYGYTF	TGTGCCAGTAGATGGGACAGGGACTATGGCTACACCTTC
once	TRBV30	TRBJ1-2	TRBD1	15	CAWSDGQGGNYGYTF	TGTGCCTGGTCCGACGGACAGGGAGGTAACTATGGCTACACCTTC
-	TRBV7-8	TRBJ2-2	-	13	CASRPPGPGELFF	TGTGCCAGCAGACCCCCGGGACCCGGGGAGCTGTTTTTT
-	TRBV10-2	TRBJ1-5	-	15	CASTERQVSNQPQHF	TGCGCCAGCACTGAACGTCAGGTGAGCAATCAGCCCCAGCATTTT
once	TRBV15	TRBJ2-2	TRBD2	15	CATPRAGAPTGELFF	TGTGCCACCCCCCGAGCGGGAGCCCCGACCGGGGAGCTGTTTTTT
-	TRBV30	TRBJ2-5	TRBD2	16	CAWSTNRASGKRTQYF	TGTGCCTGGAGTACCAATAGGGCTAGCGGGAAGAGGACCCAGTACTTC
-	TRBV5-6	TRBJ1-2	-	13	CASSKGNSGGYTF	TGTGCCAGCAGCAAAGGGAATTCTGGTGGCTACACCTTC
-	TRBV7-3	TRBJ2-3	-	13	CASSLIATDTQYF	TGTGCCAGCAGCTTAATCGCAACAGATACGCAGTATTTT
-	TRBV5-1	TRBJ2-5	-	12	CASSLEGRTQYF	TGCGCCAGCAGCTTGGAAGGGAGAACCCAGTACTTC
-	TRBV9	TRBJ2-7	-	15	CASSVDQGITYEQYF	TGTGCCAGCAGCGTAGATCAGGGGATAACCTACGAGCAGTACTTC
-	TRBV14	TRBJ1-2	TRBD1	16	CASSPPGQGILYGYTF	TGTGCCAGCAGCCCACCGGGACAGGGTATACTCTATGGCTACACCTTC
-	TRBV18	TRBJ2-7	-	12	CASATLTYEQYF	TGTGCCAGCGCCACGTTAACCTACGAGCAGTACTTC
-	TRBV7-8	TRBJ2-7	TRBD1	17	CASSLGSGGTGGYEQYF	TGTGCCAGCAGCTTAGGCTCCGGAGGGACAGGGGGCTACGAGCAGTACTTC
-	TRBV6-6	TRBJ2-7	-	12	CATRQNSYEQYF	TGTGCCACCCGACAAAACTCCTACGAGCAGTACTTC
-	TRBV10-1	TRBJ2-3	TRBD1	15	CASSGPQTGADTQYF	TGCGCCAGCAGTGGTCCGCAAACAGGGGCCGATACGCAGTATTTT
-	TRBV2	TRBJ2-5	-	13	CASSGETGETQYF	TGTGCCAGCAGCGGGGAAACAGGGGAGACCCAGTACTTC
-	TRBV4-2	TRBJ1-5	-	13	CASSPSGNQPQHF	TGTGCCAGCAGCCCAAGCGGCAATCAGCCCCAGCATTTT
-	TRBV5-1	TRBJ1-6	-	15	CASTKQESANSPLHF	TGCGCCAGCACCAAACAGGAAAGCGCCAATTCACCCCTCCACTTT
-	TRBV6-4	TRBJ2-2	-	14	CASSEGFNTGELFF	TGTGCCAGCAGTGAAGGATTTAACACCGGGGAGCTGTTTTTT
few	TRBV5-1	TRBJ1-2	-	12	CASSLEGDGYTF	TGCGCCAGCAGCTTGGAGGGGGATGGCTACACCTTC
-	TRBV6-5	TRBJ2-7	-	16	CASSYRDLRSSYEQYF	TGTGCCAGCAGTTACCGGGACCTGAGGAGCTCCTACGAGCAGTACTTC
-	TRBV19	TRBJ1-6	-	16	CASSVGSGRPNSPLHF	TGTGCCAGTAGTGTGGGTAGCGGACGGCCTAATTCACCCCTCCACTTT
-	TRBV7-2	TRBJ2-1	TRBD1	15	CASSDGDRGKGEQFF	TGTGCCAGCAGCGACGGGGACAGGGGCAAAGGAGAGCAGTTCTTC
once	TRBV7-9	TRBJ2-1	-	15	CASSLTGNLYNEQFF	TGTGCCAGCAGCTTAACGGGGAACCTTTACAATGAGCAGTTCTTC
-	TRBV20-1	TRBJ2-5	-	8	CSARSNHF	TGCAGTGCTAGGTCTAACCACTTC
few	TRBV29-1	TRBJ2-6	-	12	CSVAAGANVLTF	TGCAGCGTCGCCGCTGGGGCCAACGTCCTGACTTTC
-	TRBV5-1	TRBJ1-1	-	13	CASARRGNTEAFF	TGCGCCAGCGCCCGGAGAGGGAACACTGAAGCTTTCTTT
-	TRBV2	TRBJ1-4	-	15	CARGSGTATAEKLFF	TGTGCCAGGGGGTCGGGAACGGCTACTGCTGAAAAACTGTTTTTT
-	TRBV7-7	TRBJ2-1	TRBD1	13	CASSLTGAGEQFF	TGTGCTAGCAGCTTAACAGGGGCTGGCGAGCAGTTCTTC
-	TRBV7-8	TRBJ2-3	TRBD2	13	CASQAGYTDTQYF	TGTGCCAGTCAAGCGGGGTACACAGATACGCAGTATTTT
-	TRBV4-3	TRBJ2-7	TRBD2	15	CASSQTAGGPGEQYF	TGCGCCAGCAGCCAGACAGCGGGGGGCCCGGGTGAGCAGTACTTC
-	TRBV5-4	TRBJ2-2	TRBD2	16	CASSFGLAVLTGELFF	TGTGCCAGCAGCTTCGGTCTAGCGGTTCTCACCGGGGAGCTGTTTTTT
-	TRBV7-9	TRBJ2-3	-	14	CASSRGGGADTQYF	TGTGCCAGCAGCCGAGGAGGGGGCGCAGATACGCAGTATTTT
-	TRBV11-2	TRBJ2-3	-	11	CASTAEDTQYF	TGTGCCAGCACGGCCGAAGATACGCAGTATTTT
-	TRBV2	TRBJ1-6	-	13	CASSGRRDSPLHF	TGTGCCAGCAGTGGGCGAAGGGATTCACCCCTCCACTTT
few	TRBV10-3	TRBJ1-2	-	9	CAISGPAPF	TGTGCCATCAGTGGGCCAGCCCCCTTC
once	TRBV7-9	TRBJ2-5	TRBD2	15	CASSLVLAGEETQYF	TGTGCCAGCAGCTTAGTACTAGCGGGAGAAGAGACCCAGTACTTC
-	TRBV19	TRBJ1-6	-	12	CASSRGSSPLHF	TGTGCCAGTAGCAGGGGAAGTTCACCCCTCCACTTT
-	TRBV7-9	TRBJ2-5	TRBD2	16	CASSLGSSGNQETQYF	TGTGCCAGCAGCTTAGGGTCTAGCGGGAATCAAGAGACCCAGTACTTC
-	TRBV18	TRBJ1-1	TRBD1	13	CASSLDRVPEAFF	TGTGCCAGCTCCCTCGACAGGGTGCCTGAAGCTTTCTTT
-	TRBV30	TRBJ1-1	TRBD1	15	CAWRTPTDRANEAFF	TGTGCCTGGAGAACTCCCACTGACAGGGCCAATGAAGCTTTCTTT
-	TRBV5-1	TRBJ2-3	TRBD1	20	CASSLVGRDRTPLLRDTQYF	TGCGCCAGCAGCTTGGTAGGGCGGGACAGGACTCCCCTGTTGCGCGATACGCAGTATTTT
-	TRBV18	TRBJ1-2	TRBD1	14	CASSLDRENYGYTF	TGTGCCAGCTCCCTGGACAGGGAAAACTATGGCTACACCTTC
-	TRBV2	TRBJ2-4	TRBD1	16	CASSVRGTGGWNIQYF	TGTGCCAGCAGCGTTAGGGGGACAGGGGGATGGAACATTCAGTACTTC
-	TRBV2	TRBJ1-4	TRBD1	13	CASRRDSSEKLFF	TGTGCCAGCCGGAGGGACAGTTCTGAAAAACTGTTTTTT
-	TRBV7-9	TRBJ1-4	TRBD1	15	CASSLGGDSSGKLFF	TGTGCCAGCAGCTTAGGTGGGGACAGTAGTGGAAAACTGTTTTTT
-	TRBV6-7	TRBJ1-4	-	16	CASSYPSPGSNEKLFF	TGTGCCAGCAGTTACCCTTCTCCCGGGTCTAATGAAAAACTGTTTTTT